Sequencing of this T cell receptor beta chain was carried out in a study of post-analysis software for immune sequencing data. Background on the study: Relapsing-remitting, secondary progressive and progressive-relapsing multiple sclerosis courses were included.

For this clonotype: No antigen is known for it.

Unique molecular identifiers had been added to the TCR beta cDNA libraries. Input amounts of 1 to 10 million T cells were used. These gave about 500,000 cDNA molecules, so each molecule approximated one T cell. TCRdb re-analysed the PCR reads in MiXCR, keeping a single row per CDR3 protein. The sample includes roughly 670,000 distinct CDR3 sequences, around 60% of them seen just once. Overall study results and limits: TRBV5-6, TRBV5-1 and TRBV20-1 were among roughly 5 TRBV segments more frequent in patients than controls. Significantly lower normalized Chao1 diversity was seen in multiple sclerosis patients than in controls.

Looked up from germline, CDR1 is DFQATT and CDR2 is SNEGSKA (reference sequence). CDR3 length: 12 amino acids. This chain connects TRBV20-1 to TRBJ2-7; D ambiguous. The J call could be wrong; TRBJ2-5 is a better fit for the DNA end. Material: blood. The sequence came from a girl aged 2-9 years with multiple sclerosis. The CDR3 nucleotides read TGCAGTGCTATCCCCAACTCGGAGACCCAGTACTTC. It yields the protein CSAIPNSETQYF.